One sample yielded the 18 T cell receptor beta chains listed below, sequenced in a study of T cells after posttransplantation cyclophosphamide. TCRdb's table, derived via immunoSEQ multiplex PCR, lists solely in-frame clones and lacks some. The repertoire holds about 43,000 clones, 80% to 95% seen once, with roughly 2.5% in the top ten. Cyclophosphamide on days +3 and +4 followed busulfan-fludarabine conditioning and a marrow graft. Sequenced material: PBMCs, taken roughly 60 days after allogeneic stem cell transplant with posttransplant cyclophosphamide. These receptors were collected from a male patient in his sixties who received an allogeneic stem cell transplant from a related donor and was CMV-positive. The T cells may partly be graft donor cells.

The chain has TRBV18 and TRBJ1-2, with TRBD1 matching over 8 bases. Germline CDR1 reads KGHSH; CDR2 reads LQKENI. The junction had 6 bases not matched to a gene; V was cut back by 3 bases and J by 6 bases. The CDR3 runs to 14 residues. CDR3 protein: CASSPLDRGDGYTF. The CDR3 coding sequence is TGTGCCAGCTCACCCCTCGACAGGGGCGATGGCTACACCTTC. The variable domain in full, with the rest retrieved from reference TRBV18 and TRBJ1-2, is NAGVMQNPRHLVRRRGQEARLRCSPMKGHSHVYWYRQLPEEGLKFMVYLQKENIIDESGMPKERFSAEFPKEGPSILRIQQVVRGDSAAYFCASSPLDRGDGYTFGSGTRLTVV.

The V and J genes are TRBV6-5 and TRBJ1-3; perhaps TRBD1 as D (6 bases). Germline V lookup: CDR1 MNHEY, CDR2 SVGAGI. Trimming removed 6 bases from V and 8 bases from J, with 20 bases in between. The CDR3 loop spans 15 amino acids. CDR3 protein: CASRARGGPADTIYF. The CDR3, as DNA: TGTGCCAGCAGGGCCCGGGGGGGGCCGGCGGACACCATATATTTT.

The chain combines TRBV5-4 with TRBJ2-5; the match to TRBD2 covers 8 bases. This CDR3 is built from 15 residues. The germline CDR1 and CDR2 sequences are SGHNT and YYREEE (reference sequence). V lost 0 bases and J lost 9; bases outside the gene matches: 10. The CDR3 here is CASSLVSGDSSAQYF. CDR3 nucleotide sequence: TGTGCCAGCAGCTTGGTTAGCGGGGACTCTTCGGCCCAGTACTTC.

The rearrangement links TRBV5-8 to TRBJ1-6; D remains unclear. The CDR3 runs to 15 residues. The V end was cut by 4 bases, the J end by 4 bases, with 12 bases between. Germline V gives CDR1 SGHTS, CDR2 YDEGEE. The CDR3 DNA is TGTGCCAGCAGCCCCGGGAGTGGTTATAATTCACCCCTCCACTTT. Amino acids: CASSPGSGYNSPLHF.

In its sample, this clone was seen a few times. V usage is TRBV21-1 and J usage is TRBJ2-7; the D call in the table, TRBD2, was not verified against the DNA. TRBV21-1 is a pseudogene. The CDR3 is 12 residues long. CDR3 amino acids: CASSNIDYEQYF. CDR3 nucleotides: TGTGCCAGCAGCAATATAGACTACGAGCAGTACTTC.

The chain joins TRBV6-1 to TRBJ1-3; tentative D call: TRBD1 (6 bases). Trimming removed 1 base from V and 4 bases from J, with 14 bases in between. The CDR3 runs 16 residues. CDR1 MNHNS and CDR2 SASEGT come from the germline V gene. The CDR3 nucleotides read TGTGCCAGCAGTGAAGGGGGAGGGGGGGTCGGAAACACCATATATTTT. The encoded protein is CASSEGGGGVGNTIYF.

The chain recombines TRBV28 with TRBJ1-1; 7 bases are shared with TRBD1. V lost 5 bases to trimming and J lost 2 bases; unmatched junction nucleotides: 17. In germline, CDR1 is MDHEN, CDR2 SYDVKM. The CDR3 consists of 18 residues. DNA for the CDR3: TGTGCCAGCAGTAATGACAGACCCCGACAGGGAGGTAACACTGAAGCTTTCTTT. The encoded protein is CASSNDRPRQGGNTEAFF.

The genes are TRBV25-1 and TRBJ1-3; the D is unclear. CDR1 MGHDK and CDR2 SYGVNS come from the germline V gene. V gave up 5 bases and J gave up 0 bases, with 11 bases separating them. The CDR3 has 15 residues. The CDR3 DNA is TGTGCCAGCAGTCGTGGTGGAGACTCTGGAAACACCATATATTTT. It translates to CASSRGGDSGNTIYF.

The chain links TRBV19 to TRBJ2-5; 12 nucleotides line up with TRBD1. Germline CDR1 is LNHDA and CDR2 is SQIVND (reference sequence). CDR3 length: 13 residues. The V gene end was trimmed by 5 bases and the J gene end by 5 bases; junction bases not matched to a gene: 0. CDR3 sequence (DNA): TGTGCCAGTAGTGGGACAGGGGGCGAGACCCAGTACTTC. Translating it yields CASSGTGGETQYF.

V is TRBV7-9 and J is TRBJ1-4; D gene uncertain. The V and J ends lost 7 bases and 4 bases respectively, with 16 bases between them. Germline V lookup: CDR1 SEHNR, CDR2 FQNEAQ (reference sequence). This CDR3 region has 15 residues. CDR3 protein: CASTLHRGFNEKLFF. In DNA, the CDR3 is TGTGCCAGCACCCTCCACAGAGGGTTTAATGAAAAACTGTTTTTT.

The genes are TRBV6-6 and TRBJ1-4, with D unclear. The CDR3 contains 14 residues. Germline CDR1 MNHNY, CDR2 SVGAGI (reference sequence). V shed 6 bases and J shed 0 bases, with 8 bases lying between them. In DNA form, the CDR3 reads TGTGCCAGCAGACGCTCGGCAACTAATGAAAAACTGTTTTTT. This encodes CASRRSATNEKLFF.

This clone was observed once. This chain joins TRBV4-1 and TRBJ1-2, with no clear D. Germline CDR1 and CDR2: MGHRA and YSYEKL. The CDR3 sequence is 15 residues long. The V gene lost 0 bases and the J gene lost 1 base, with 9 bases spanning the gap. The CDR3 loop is CASSQDRLGNYGYTF. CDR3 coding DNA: TGCGCCAGCAGCCAAGACAGACTGGGTAACTATGGCTACACCTTC.

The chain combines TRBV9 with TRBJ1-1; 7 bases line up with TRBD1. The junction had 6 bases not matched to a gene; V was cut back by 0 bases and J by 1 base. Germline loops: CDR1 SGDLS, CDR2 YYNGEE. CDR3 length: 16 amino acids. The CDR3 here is CASSVAGTATNTEAFF. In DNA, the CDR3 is TGTGCCAGCAGCGTAGCCGGGACAGCCACGAACACTGAAGCTTTCTTT.

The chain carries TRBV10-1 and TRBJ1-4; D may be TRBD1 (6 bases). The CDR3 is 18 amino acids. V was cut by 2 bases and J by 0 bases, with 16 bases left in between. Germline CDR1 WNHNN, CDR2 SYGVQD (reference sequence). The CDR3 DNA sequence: TGCGCCAGCAGTGAGCTCCGGGACAAGAGGCCAACTAATGAAAAACTGTTTTTT. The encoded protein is CASSELRDKRPTNEKLFF.

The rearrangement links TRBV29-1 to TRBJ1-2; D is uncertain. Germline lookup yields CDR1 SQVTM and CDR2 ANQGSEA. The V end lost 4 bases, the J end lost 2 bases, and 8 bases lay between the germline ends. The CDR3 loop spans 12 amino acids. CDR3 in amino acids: CSVASRNYGYTF. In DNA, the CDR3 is TGCAGCGTTGCCTCCAGAAACTATGGCTACACCTTC. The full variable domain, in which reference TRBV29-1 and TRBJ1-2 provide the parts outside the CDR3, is SAVISQKPSRDICQRGTSLTIQCQVDSQVTMMFWYRQQPGQSLTLIATANQGSEATYESGFVIDKFPISRPNLTFSTLTVSNMSPEDSSIYLCSVASRNYGYTFGSGTRLTVV.

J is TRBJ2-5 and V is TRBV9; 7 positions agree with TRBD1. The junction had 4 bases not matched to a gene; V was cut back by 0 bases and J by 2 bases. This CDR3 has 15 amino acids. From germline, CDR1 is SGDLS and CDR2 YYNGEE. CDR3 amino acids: CASSVVGRGQETQYF. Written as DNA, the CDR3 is TGTGCCAGCAGCGTAGTTGGCAGGGGGCAAGAGACCCAGTACTTC.

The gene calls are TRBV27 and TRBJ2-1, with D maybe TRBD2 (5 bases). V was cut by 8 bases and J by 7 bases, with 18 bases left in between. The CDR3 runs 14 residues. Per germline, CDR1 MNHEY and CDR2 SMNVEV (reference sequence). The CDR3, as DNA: TGTGCCAGCGGAACCCCGGGGTTGTGGAATGAGCAGTTCTTC. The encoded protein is CASGTPGLWNEQFF.

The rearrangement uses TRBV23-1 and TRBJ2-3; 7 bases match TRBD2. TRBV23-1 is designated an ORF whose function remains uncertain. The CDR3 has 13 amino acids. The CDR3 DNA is TGCGCGGGAGGGTGGGAAAGCACAGATACGCAGTATTTT. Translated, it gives CAGGWESTDTQYF.